These 8 T cell receptor beta chains originate from one sample sequenced in a study of blood T cell repertoires in COVID-19. Profiling relied on immunoSEQ multiplex PCR, and the TCRdb table lists in-frame clones only, not all of them. This sample yields approximately 100,000 clones, of which around 86% are seen a single time; about 15% belongs to the top ten. The sample taken for sequencing was peripheral blood. Receptors were obtained from a woman of 80 years or more with active or convalescent COVID-19.

The chain couples TRBV7-8 to TRBJ2-3; TRBD2 is a possible D gene (5 bases). The CDR3 consists of 14 residues. Per the germline V gene, CDR1 is SGHVS and CDR2 is FQNEAQ. V shed 2 bases and J shed 4 bases, with 10 bases lying between them. The CDR3 here is CASSLSRRPDTQYF. In DNA, the CDR3 is TGTGCCAGCAGCTTATCGAGGAGGCCAGATACGCAGTATTTT.

The chain recombines TRBV11-2 with TRBJ2-3; 8 bases agree with TRBD2. The CDR3 extends over 19 amino acids. V was clipped by 2 bases and J by 2 bases; unmatched bases: 15. Germline CDR1 and CDR2: SGHAT and FQNNGV. The CDR3 DNA reads as TGTGCCAGCAGCTTATGGACGACGGCGGGGGGACCCACCACAGATACGCAGTATTTT. This gives the protein CASSLWTTAGGPTTDTQYF.

The chain has TRBV6-5 and TRBJ1-1; possible D gene TRBD1, 6 bases. Germline-derived CDR1 and CDR2 are MNHEY and SVGAGI. The CDR3 is made up of 14 amino acids. V lost 7 bases to trimming and J lost 0 bases, with 12 bases between them. CDR3 DNA sequence: TGTGCCAGCAAACTAGACAGGCTGAACACTGAAGCTTTCTTT. It is translated as CASKLDRLNTEAFF.

The rearrangement uses TRBV5-5 and TRBJ1-2; tentative D call: TRBD1 (6 bases). V dropped 4 bases and J dropped 4 bases, with 20 bases sitting between them. Germline-derived CDR1 and CDR2 are SGHKS and YYEKEE (reference sequence). This CDR3 region has 16 residues. The CDR3 bases are TGTGCCAGCAGCCCTGGTGGGGGGGCGCGAGGCTATGGCTACACCTTC. Translation gives CASSPGGGARGYGYTF.

The rearrangement joins TRBV7-6 to TRBJ2-2; 8 bases are shared with TRBD1. V was pared by 4 bases and J by 3 bases, with 4 bases of the junction left unmatched. CDR3 length: 15 residues. Germline values: CDR1 SGHVS, CDR2 FNYEAQ. CDR3 region: CASSSTGVDTGELFF. The CDR3 DNA follows: TGTGCCAGCAGCTCGACAGGGGTCGACACCGGGGAGCTGTTTTTT.

This chain links TRBV6-5 with TRBJ2-7; no definite D call. The CDR3 has 11 residues. V dropped 7 bases and J dropped 0 bases, with 4 bases sitting between them. CDR1 MNHEY and CDR2 SVGAGI come from the germline V gene. The CDR3: CASTSSYEQYF. The CDR3 DNA reads TGTGCCAGCACCAGCTCCTACGAGCAGTACTTC.

This chain joins TRBV2 and TRBJ2-3; D might be TRBD2 (7 bases). Germline CDR1 and CDR2: SNHLY and FYNNEI. The CDR3 is 16 amino acids. With 5 bases removed from V and 6 bases from J, the gap between germline ends came to 21 bases. CDR3 nucleotides: TGTGCCAGCAGTAAAGGGGGGGGGCCATCCTCGGATACGCAGTATTTT. It is translated as CASSKGGGPSSDTQYF. The whole variable domain, remainder taken from reference TRBV2 and TRBJ2-3, is EPEVTQTPSHQVTQMGQEVILRCVPISNHLYFYWYRQILGQKVEFLVSFYNNEISEKSEIFDDQFSVERPDGSNFTLKIRSTKLEDSAMYFCASSKGGGPSSDTQYFGPGTRLTVL.

This clone turned up a few times. The chain links TRBV4-2 to TRBJ2-7; 11 bases align to TRBD2. The CDR3 covers 17 residues. V lost 0 bases, J lost 5 bases, and 9 bases stayed unmatched. Germline-derived CDR1 and CDR2 are LGHNA and YNFKEQ. The CDR3 DNA reads as TGTGCCAGCAGCCAAGATCGTACTAGCGGGAGTTGGGACGAGCAGTACTTC. It specifies CASSQDRTSGSWDEQYF.